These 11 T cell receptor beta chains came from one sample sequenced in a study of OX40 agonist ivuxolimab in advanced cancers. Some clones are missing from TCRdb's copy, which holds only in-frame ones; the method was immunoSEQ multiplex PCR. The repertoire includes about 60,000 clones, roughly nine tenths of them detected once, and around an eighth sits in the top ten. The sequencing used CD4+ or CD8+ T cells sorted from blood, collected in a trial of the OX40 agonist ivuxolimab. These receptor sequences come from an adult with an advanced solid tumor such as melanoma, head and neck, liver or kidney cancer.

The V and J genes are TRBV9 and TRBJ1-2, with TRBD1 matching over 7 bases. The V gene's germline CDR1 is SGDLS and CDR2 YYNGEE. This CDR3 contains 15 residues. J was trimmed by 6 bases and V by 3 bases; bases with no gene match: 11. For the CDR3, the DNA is TGTGCCAGCAGCGCTCGGGACAGCCTAAGGGATGGCTACACCTTC. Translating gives CASSARDSLRDGYTF.

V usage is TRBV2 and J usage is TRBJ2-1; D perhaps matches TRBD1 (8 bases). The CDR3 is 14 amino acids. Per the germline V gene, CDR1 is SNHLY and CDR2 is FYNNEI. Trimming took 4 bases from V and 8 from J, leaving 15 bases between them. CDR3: CASSAGQGGDEQFF. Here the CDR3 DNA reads TGTGCCAGCAGTGCAGGACAGGGAGGGGATGAGCAGTTCTTC.

CDR3 in DNA: TGTGCCAGCAGCGCCCCCTACACCGGGGAGCTGTTTTTT. Protein sequence: CASSAPYTGELFF. J is TRBJ2-2 and V is TRBV9; no definite D call. CDR3 size: 13 residues. V lost 3 bases and J lost 3, with 6 bases in between. Per the germline V gene, CDR1 is SGDLS and CDR2 is YYNGEE.

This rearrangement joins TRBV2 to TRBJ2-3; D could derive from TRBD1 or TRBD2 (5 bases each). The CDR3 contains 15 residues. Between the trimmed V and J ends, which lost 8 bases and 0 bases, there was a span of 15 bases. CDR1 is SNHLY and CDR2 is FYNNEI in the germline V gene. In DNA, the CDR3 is TGTGCCAGCCTGAGGAAGCGGACAAGCACAGATACGCAGTATTTT. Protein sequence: CASLRKRTSTDTQYF.

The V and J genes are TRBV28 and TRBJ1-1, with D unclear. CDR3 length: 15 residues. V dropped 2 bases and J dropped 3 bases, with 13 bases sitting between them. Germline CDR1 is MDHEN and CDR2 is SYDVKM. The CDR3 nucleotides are TGTGCCAGCAGTTTAAGGACCTACGGGGACACTGAAGCTTTCTTT. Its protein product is CASSLRTYGDTEAFF.

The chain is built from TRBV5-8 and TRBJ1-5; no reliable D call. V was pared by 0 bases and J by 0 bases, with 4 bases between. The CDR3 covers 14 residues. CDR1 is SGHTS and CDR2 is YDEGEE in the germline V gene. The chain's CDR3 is CASSLVYSNQPQHF. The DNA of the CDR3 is TGTGCCAGCAGCTTGGTCTATAGCAATCAGCCCCAGCATTTT.

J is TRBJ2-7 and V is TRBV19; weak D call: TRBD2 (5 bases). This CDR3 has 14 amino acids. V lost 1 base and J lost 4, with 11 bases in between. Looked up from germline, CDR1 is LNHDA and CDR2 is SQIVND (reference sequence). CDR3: CASSIGGVGYEQYF. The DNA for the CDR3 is TGTGCCAGTAGTATAGGGGGAGTCGGGTACGAGCAGTACTTC.

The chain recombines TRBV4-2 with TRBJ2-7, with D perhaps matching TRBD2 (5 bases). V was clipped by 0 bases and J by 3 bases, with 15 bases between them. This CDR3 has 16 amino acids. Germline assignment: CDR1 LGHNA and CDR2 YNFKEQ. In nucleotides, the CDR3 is TGTGCCAGCAGCCAAGAAACTAGTGGTGGGTACTACGAGCAGTACTTC. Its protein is CASSQETSGGYYEQYF.

The CDR3 here is CASSETTSGYNEQFF. CDR3 DNA sequence: TGTGCCAGCAGTGAAACGACTAGCGGCTACAATGAGCAGTTCTTC. The chain recombines TRBV2 with TRBJ2-1, with 9 nucleotides matching TRBD2. Germline V CDR1 and CDR2: SNHLY, FYNNEI. Trimming removed 2 bases from V and 3 bases from J; junction bases left unmatched: 2. The CDR3 sequence is 15 residues long.

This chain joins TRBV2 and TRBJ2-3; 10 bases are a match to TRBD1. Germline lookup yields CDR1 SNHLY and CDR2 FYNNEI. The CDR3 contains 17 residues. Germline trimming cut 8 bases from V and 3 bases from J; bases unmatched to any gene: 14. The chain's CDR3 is CASGVDGTGDRTDTQYF. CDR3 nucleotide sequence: TGTGCCAGCGGGGTAGACGGGACAGGGGATCGGACAGATACGCAGTATTTT.

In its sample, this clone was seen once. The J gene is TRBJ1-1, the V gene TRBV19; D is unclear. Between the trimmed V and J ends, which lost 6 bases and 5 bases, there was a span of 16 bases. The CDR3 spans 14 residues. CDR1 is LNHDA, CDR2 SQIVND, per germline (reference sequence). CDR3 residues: CASRIRGGPTEAFF. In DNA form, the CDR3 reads TGTGCCAGTAGGATCAGAGGAGGGCCGACTGAAGCTTTCTTT. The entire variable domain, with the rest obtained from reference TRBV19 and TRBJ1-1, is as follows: DGGITQSPKYLFRKEGQNVTLSCEQNLNHDAMYWYRQDPGQGLRLIYYSQIVNDFQKGDIAEGYSVSREKKESFPLTVTSAQKNPTAFYLCASRIRGGPTEAFFGQGTRLTVV.